This T cell receptor beta chain was sequenced in a study of T cells in Graves' hyperthyroidism and ophthalmopathy (dated by TCRdb to 2018 to 2020). Regarding the complete study: Peripheral blood was sampled at the time of initial diagnosis, prior to any treatment. The roughly 90 discovery patients were divided at random into training and test sets in a 7:3 ratio. Whether ophthalmopathy could be predicted prospectively was tested in an independent validation cohort made up of approximately 19 hyperthyroidism patients plus 17 patients who later progressed to ophthalmopathy. Following sampling, methimazole starting at 30 mg daily was given to hyperthyroidism patients, and high-dose intravenous methylprednisolone was given to ophthalmopathy patients. In addition, the study compared T-cell repertoires in thyroid tissue and in blood from about 6 Graves' hyperthyroidism patients. To identify distinguishing TCR V-J signatures, a discovery cohort of around 100 patients was used, comprising approximately 40 with Graves' ophthalmopathy and 57 with stable Graves' hyperthyroidism. TCR Vbeta CDR3 sequencing of 135 peripheral blood samples (over 40 ophthalmopathy, around 80 hyperthyroidism and roughly 17 progressor patients) is reported in the paper. General conclusions and limits of the study: In validation, progression to ophthalmopathy was predicted by the model with more than 65% sensitivity and under 85% specificity, a median of approximately 6.5 months before onset. A model built on a 13 V-J signature distinguished ophthalmopathy from stable hyperthyroidism, reaching roughly 88% sensitivity and about 81% specificity in cross-validation and 80%/75% in testing. Sample size was not statistically predetermined, and investigators were not blinded to group allocation. Most expanded thyroid clonotypes (frequency above 0.001) were also found in blood, which suggests that blood repertoires may mirror thyroid immune responses.

Amplification of TCR beta CDR3 regions was carried out from RNA transcripts. The first round of RT-PCR for the TCR CDR3 was performed with the HTBI primer set and the Qiagen OneStep RT-PCR kit. The libraries were constructed in a second round of multiplex PCR and then size-selected and purified. Libraries were sequenced paired-end with 100 bp reads on an Illumina HiSeq2000. Under the source paper's analysis protocol: SOAPnuke was used to process the raw data, with reads discarded if the reads contained adapters or uncalled bases, had a mean Phred below 15, or lacked an exact constant-primer or identifier match. High-quality paired reads were merged with COPE v1.2.5, and unique nucleotide sequences were defined as clonotypes. Clonotypes were aligned to IMGT TRBV, TRBD and TRBJ reference segments using MiTCR v1.1. The analysis was restricted to V-J combinations with a frequency above 0.0001, which together covered 99.2% of the repertoires. The TCS score was defined as the ratio of F50 (clonal expansion) to E x V (chaos), calculated using BLOSUM62-based TCRdist between CDR3 peptides within each V-J. Welch's t-statistics and random forest reduced roughly 500 V-J features to 13, which were used in a naive Bayes classifier (R e1071). TCRdb ran its own pipeline on the public reads, namely fastp trimming at Q25 and MiXCR clone calling, and kept in-frame beta chains. Rows with a matching CDR3 protein are joined into one entry that keeps the most common DNA and genes. These V and J calls are TCRdb output, not the study's own analysis. For this sample the table gives a few hundred thousand distinct CDR3 sequences, of which just over 14% were detected only once. The ten largest clones represent about an eighth of the sample.

With respect to this clonotype: Its cognate antigen has yet to be identified. Base qualities are missing; no much larger clone stands one base away.

The germline V gene sets CDR1 to SQVTM and CDR2 to ANQGSEA. Measured from the cysteine to the phenylalanine, the CDR3 is 11 residues long. Only the CDR3 region is kept as DNA, spanning 33 bases read in frame from base 1. Trimming at the junction amounts to 6 bases on V and 10 bases on J, and the germline ends lie 13 bases apart. Hyperthyroidism patients were newly diagnosed, with disease duration under 2 months, and aged 18 to 65 years. The study excluded patients with uncontrolled infections, other autoimmune diseases, pregnancy or lactation. Diagnoses were established on the basis of clinical symptoms, serum thyroxine and TRAb, thyroid ultrasound, and orbital computed tomography. Blood from progressor patients was drawn when they were first diagnosed with hyperthyroidism, before any ophthalmopathy symptoms appeared. Ficoll-Paque density gradient centrifugation was used to isolate PBMCs from approximately 10 ml of fresh peripheral blood. Progressor patients were initially diagnosed with Graves' hyperthyroidism and developed ophthalmopathy during follow-up. Total RNA was extracted using Trizol reagent, and RNA quality was assessed on an Agilent 2100 Bioanalyzer.

The sequence came from a middle-aged woman with Graves' hyperthyroidism that later progressed to Graves' ophthalmopathy. Material for sequencing was blood. The receptor chain draws on TRBV29-1 and TRBJ2-1; a tentative D call is TRBD1 (6 bases match). In nucleotides, the sequence is TGCAGCGTCACAGGGATCGGCGAGCAGTTCTTC. It encodes CSVTGIGEQFF.